This entry lists 24 T cell receptor beta chains sequenced from one sample in a study of OX40 agonist ivuxolimab in advanced cancers. TCRdb's copy holds only in-frame clones and misses some; the assay was immunoSEQ multiplex PCR. The sample yields about 63,000 clones, 85% to 90% seen once. The source was CD4+ or CD8+ T cells sorted from blood, collected in a trial of the OX40 agonist ivuxolimab. All receptors come from an adult with an advanced solid tumor such as melanoma, head and neck, liver or kidney cancer.

The chain carries TRBV29-1 and TRBJ1-2, with TRBD1 matching over 8 bases. J gave up 1 base and V 7 bases, and 5 bases lay outside the gene matches. Looked up from germline, CDR1 is SQVTM and CDR2 is ANQGSEA. This CDR3 has 13 residues. In DNA form, the CDR3 reads TGCAGCGCTAACGACAGGGGTAACTATGGCTACACCTTC. This encodes CSANDRGNYGYTF.

The CDR3 region is CASSLFPREQFF. CDR3 bases: TGTGCCAGCAGTTTATTCCCCCGGGAGCAGTTCTTC. V is TRBV28 and J is TRBJ2-1, with D hard to call. CDR3 length: 12 residues. V gave up 1 base and J gave up 10 bases, with 8 bases separating them. Per the germline V gene, CDR1 is MDHEN and CDR2 is SYDVKM.

This clone was picked up a small number of times. The chain uses TRBV10-3 and TRBJ1-1; D uncertain. CDR3 length: 13 amino acids. In germline, CDR1 is ENHRY, CDR2 SYGVKD. V dropped 0 bases and J dropped 7 bases, with 9 bases sitting between them. The CDR3 DNA reads TGTGCCATCAGTGAGTCGGAAGACGGTGAAGCTTTCTTT. Translated: CAISESEDGEAFF.

This clone showed up just a few times. V and J are TRBV28 and TRBJ2-6; the D gene is possibly TRBD1 (5 bases). V shed 2 bases and J shed 0 bases, with 8 bases lying between them. The CDR3 length is 16 residues. The germline V gene encodes CDR1 MDHEN and CDR2 SYDVKM. CDR3 DNA sequence: TGTGCCAGCAGTTTAAGGGGAATCTCTGGGGCCAACGTCCTGACTTTC. Residues: CASSLRGISGANVLTF.

The V call is TRBV5-5, the J call TRBJ1-6, with D perhaps matching TRBD1 (5 bases). The germline V gene encodes CDR1 SGHKS and CDR2 YYEKEE (reference sequence). This CDR3 region has 16 residues. Trimming pared 4 bases from V and 6 bases from J, leaving 17 bases between. CDR3 region: CASSPGPRGGNSPLHF. The CDR3 DNA reads TGTGCCAGCAGCCCCGGCCCCCGGGGGGGTAATTCACCCCTCCACTTT.

The gene calls are TRBV19 and TRBJ1-2, with TRBD1 identical over 9 bases. The CDR3 covers 15 residues. J lost 4 bases, V lost 6 bases, and 9 bases had no gene match. Germline CDR1 and CDR2: LNHDA and SQIVND (reference sequence). The chain's CDR3 is CASRDWTGEFYGYTF. CDR3 sequence (DNA): TGTGCCAGTAGGGATTGGACAGGGGAATTCTATGGCTACACCTTC. Full variable domain (missing parts from reference TRBV19 and TRBJ1-2): DGGITQSPKYLFRKEGQNVTLSCEQNLNHDAMYWYRQDPGQGLRLIYYSQIVNDFQKGDIAEGYSVSREKKESFPLTVTSAQKNPTAFYLCASRDWTGEFYGYTFGSGTRLTVV.

V usage is TRBV7-8 and J usage is TRBJ1-2; 7 bases are a match to TRBD1. CDR3 length: 16 residues. Germline CDR1 and CDR2: SGHVS and FQNEAQ. The V and J ends lost 4 bases and 1 base, in that order; junction bases with no gene match: 9. The CDR3 is CASSWTGLSINYGYTF. The CDR3 nucleotides read TGTGCCAGCAGCTGGACAGGCCTCTCGATTAACTATGGCTACACCTTC.

V and J are TRBV5-6 and TRBJ2-5; weak D call: TRBD1 (6 bases). The CDR3 spans 14 residues. The V gene lost 6 bases and the J gene lost 5 bases, with 17 bases spanning the gap. Per the germline V gene, CDR1 is SGHDT and CDR2 is YYEEEE. The DNA for the CDR3 is TGTGCCAGCACCGCCACAACAGGGCTGGAGACCCAGTACTTC. Translated: CASTATTGLETQYF.

The chain links TRBV11-2 to TRBJ2-7; TRBD2 might be the D (5 bases). V lost 1 base to trimming and J lost 1 base, with 11 bases between them. The CDR3 runs to 15 residues. Germline V CDR1 and CDR2: SGHAT, FQNNGV. CDR3 in amino acids: CASSLGGLGSYEQYF. Here the CDR3 DNA reads TGTGCCAGCAGCTTAGGAGGACTTGGGTCCTACGAGCAGTACTTC.

The rearrangement uses TRBV5-1 and TRBJ2-7; 9 bases align to TRBD1. Germline lookup yields CDR1 SGHRS and CDR2 YFSETQ. The CDR3 has 14 residues. The V gene end was trimmed by 3 bases and the J gene end by 6 bases; junction bases not matched to a gene: 7. The DNA of the CDR3 is TGCGCCAGCAGCTGGGGACAGGGAGGGAGCGAGCAGTACTTC. Translated: CASSWGQGGSEQYF.

This rearrangement joins TRBV10-3 to TRBJ1-2; the match to TRBD1 covers 7 bases. The germline gives CDR1 ENHRY, CDR2 SYGVKD. This CDR3 has 12 residues. J gave up 9 bases and V 3 bases, and 4 bases lay outside the gene matches. CDR3 bases: TGTGCCATCAGTGAACAGGGGCCTAGCTACACCTTC. Translated: CAISEQGPSYTF.

The chain is built from TRBV2 and TRBJ2-1, with 10 bases fitting TRBD2. The CDR3 has 14 amino acids. The V gene's germline CDR1 is SNHLY and CDR2 FYNNEI. The V gene end was trimmed by 5 bases and the J gene end by 4 bases; junction bases not matched to a gene: 2. CDR3 in DNA: TGTGCCAGCAGTAGGACTAGCGGTTACAATGAGCAGTTCTTC. Amino acid sequence: CASSRTSGYNEQFF.

This rearrangement joins TRBV30 to TRBJ1-2, with 7 nucleotides matching TRBD1. CDR1 and CDR2 from the germline V gene are GTSNPN and SVGIG (reference sequence). The CDR3 runs 12 residues. Trimming at V came to 0 bases and at J to 7 bases, leaving 2 bases not matched to a gene. CDR3 in DNA: TGTGCCTGGAGTGTGCAGGGGGGTGGCTACACCTTC. Its protein product is CAWSVQGGGYTF.

The rearrangement uses TRBV4-3 and TRBJ1-2; 9 nucleotides agree with TRBD1. J lost 4 bases, V lost 4 bases, and 16 bases had no gene match. The germline gives CDR1 LGHNA, CDR2 YSLEER. The CDR3 spans 18 residues. The chain's CDR3 is CASSRQLVTGGEFYGYTF. The CDR3 region has the DNA TGCGCCAGCAGCCGACAACTAGTCACAGGGGGCGAGTTCTATGGCTACACCTTC.

The chain is built from TRBV2 and TRBJ2-5; D is possibly TRBD1 or TRBD2 (7 bases each). CDR3 length: 16 amino acids. V was trimmed by 5 bases and J by 4 bases, leaving 20 bases between them. Germline CDR1 reads SNHLY; CDR2 reads FYNNEI. CDR3 amino acids: CASSPQGRGLAETQYF. In DNA form, the CDR3 reads TGTGCCAGCAGTCCGCAGGGGAGGGGGCTTGCAGAGACCCAGTACTTC.

The rearrangement links TRBV7-2 to TRBJ2-1, with D hard to call. Germline V gene data show CDR1 as SGHTA and CDR2 as FQGNSA. This CDR3 contains 17 residues. Trimming removed 1 base from V and 0 bases from J, with 13 bases in between. CDR3 nucleotide sequence: TGTGCCAGCAGCTTAGAGGGCCGCGTTAGCTCCTACAATGAGCAGTTCTTC. This gives the protein CASSLEGRVSSYNEQFF. The full variable domain, its missing parts supplied by reference TRBV7-2 and TRBJ2-1, is GAGVSQSPSNKVTEKGKDVELRCDPISGHTALYWYRQSLGQGLEFLIYFQGNSAPDKSGLPSDRFSAERTGGSVSTLTIQRTQQEDSAVYLCASSLEGRVSSYNEQFFGPGTRLTVL.

V gene TRBV18 combines with J gene TRBJ1-2; a possible D gene is TRBD1 (5 bases). V lost 3 bases, J lost 3 bases, and 14 bases lay in between. Germline V gives CDR1 KGHSH, CDR2 LQKENI. This CDR3 contains 15 residues. CDR3 sequence reads: CASSPSGGTYYGYTF. The CDR3 region has the DNA TGTGCCAGCTCACCGTCGGGGGGGACCTACTATGGCTACACCTTC. The full variable domain, in which reference TRBV18 and TRBJ1-2 provide the parts outside the CDR3, is NAGVMQNPRHLVRRRGQEARLRCSPMKGHSHVYWYRQLPEEGLKFMVYLQKENIIDESGMPKERFSAEFPKEGPSILRIQQVVRGDSAAYFCASSPSGGTYYGYTFGSGTRLTVV.

This chain uses TRBV14 with TRBJ2-5; no reliable D call. Germline CDR1 and CDR2: SGHDN and FVKESK. Trimming took 2 bases from V and 5 from J, leaving 12 bases between them. The CDR3 length is 14 residues. The CDR3 protein is CASSQTLAKETQYF. CDR3 nucleotide sequence: TGTGCCAGCAGCCAAACCCTGGCCAAGGAGACCCAGTACTTC.

The chain links TRBV5-5 to TRBJ2-5, with D perhaps being TRBD1 or TRBD2 (6 bases each). The closer fit of TRBJ2-7 to the DNA end suggests the J call may be wrong. The germline V gene encodes CDR1 SGHKS and CDR2 YYEKEE (reference sequence). This CDR3 is built from 15 residues. DNA of the CDR3: TGTGCCAGCAGCGGGGGGCCCCGCACATCCTACGAGCAGTACTTC. Translation: CASSGGPRTSYEQYF.

The chain employs TRBV2 and TRBJ2-5; 8 bases agree with TRBD2. After removal of 11 bases from V and 3 bases from J, the junction contained 5 bases not matched to a gene. The CDR3 runs 12 residues. Germline lookup yields CDR1 SNHLY and CDR2 FYNNEI. Written as DNA, the CDR3 is TGTGCCGGTAGTAGCGGGAAAGAGACCCAGTACTTC. This translates into CAGSSGKETQYF.

The V call is TRBV19, the J call TRBJ1-3, with 8 bases aligning to TRBD1. V shed 10 bases and J 0 bases; nucleotides not matched to a gene: 8. The V gene's germline CDR1 is LNHDA and CDR2 SQIVND (reference sequence). The CDR3 consists of 15 residues. The CDR3 here is CATWDRTISGNTIYF. Written as DNA, the CDR3 is TGTGCCACCTGGGACAGGACCATCTCTGGAAACACCATATATTTT.

V usage is TRBV25-1 and J usage is TRBJ1-3, with D maybe TRBD1 (5 bases). With 0 bases removed from V and 9 bases from J, the gap between germline ends came to 12 bases. Germline V gene sequence: CDR1 MGHDK, CDR2 SYGVNS. The CDR3 sequence is 14 residues long. CDR3 in DNA: TGTGCCAGCAGTGAATACAGGGAGCCGGGCACCATATATTTT. This translates into CASSEYREPGTIYF. The full variable domain, its missing parts supplied by reference TRBV25-1 and TRBJ1-3, is EADIYQTPRYLVIGTGKKITLECSQTMGHDKMYWYQQDPGMELHLIHYSYGVNSTEKGDLSSESTVSRIRTEHFPLTLESARPSHTSQYLCASSEYREPGTIYFGEGSWLTVV.

V is TRBV29-1 and J is TRBJ2-2; D unclear. Trimming took 4 bases from V and 1 from J, leaving 4 bases between them. Per germline, CDR1 SQVTM and CDR2 ANQGSEA. The CDR3 loop spans 12 amino acids. The CDR3 here is CSVGENTGELFF. DNA of the CDR3: TGCAGCGTTGGAGAGAACACCGGGGAGCTGTTTTTT.

This chain links TRBV9 with TRBJ2-1, with 11 bases that match TRBD2. Germline V gene data show CDR1 as SGDLS and CDR2 as YYNGEE. Trimming cost V 5 bases and J 5 bases; bases outside gene matches: 9. There are 16 residues in the CDR3. The CDR3 DNA reads TGTGCCAGCAGTACGACTGGGACTAGCGGTCACAATGAGCAGTTCTTC. Protein: CASSTTGTSGHNEQFF.